This is a list of T cell receptor beta chains from one sample in a study of cytomegalovirus exposure and HLA in healthy donors. Only in-frame clones appear in the TCRdb table, and some are missing; sequencing was by immunoSEQ multiplex PCR. The profile covers about 130,000 clones, with around 77% appearing a single time and around 1.8% taken by the ten largest. The sequenced material came from PBMCs. The receptors shown here come from a woman in her forties or fifties in good health and CMV-seronegative. CDR3s include the opening cysteine and the closing phenylalanine or tryptophan. D genes are given only for firm matches. Size tells how often a clone was seen (once, few, many) or the class of an expanded clone, and some rows leave it out.

CDR3 DNA: TGTGCCAGCAGCGCCGACCGACCGGAGATCTATGGCTACACCTTC
CDR3 protein: CASSADRPEIYGYTF
D gene: .
clone size: few
V gene: TRBV7-3
J gene: TRBJ1-2

CDR3 DNA: TGTGCCAGCAGTTACTCCCGGGAACAGCCCCAGAATTTT
CDR3 protein: CASSYSREQPQNF
D gene: .
clone size: .
V gene: TRBV6-5
J gene: TRBJ1-5

CDR3 DNA: TGTGCCTGGAGTGTCCTTAGCGGGAGCACAGATACGCAGTATTTT
CDR3 protein: CAWSVLSGSTDTQYF
D gene: TRBD2
clone size: .
V gene: TRBV30
J gene: TRBJ2-3

CDR3 DNA: TGTGCCAGCGGCCGACTGAGCTCCTACAATGAGCAGTTCTTC
CDR3 protein: CASGRLSSYNEQFF
D gene: .
clone size: .
V gene: TRBV21-1
J gene: TRBJ2-1

CDR3 DNA: TGTGCCACCCAGGGAGGATCGAGGGAGCAGTTCTTC
CDR3 protein: CATQGGSREQFF
D gene: .
clone size: .
V gene: TRBV6-5
J gene: TRBJ2-1

CDR3 DNA: TGCGCCAGCAGCCACCTCCGCCGGGGGAACACTGAAGCTTTCTTT
CDR3 protein: CASSHLRRGNTEAFF
D gene: .
clone size: few
V gene: TRBV4-1
J gene: TRBJ1-1

CDR3 DNA: TGTGCCAGCAGTTTAACACAGGGGATCTCTGGAAACACCATATATTTT
CDR3 protein: CASSLTQGISGNTIYF
D gene: TRBD1
clone size: .
V gene: TRBV7-6
J gene: TRBJ1-3

CDR3 DNA: TGCAGCGTTGACGGGAGTAGCACAGATACGCAGTATTTT
CDR3 protein: CSVDGSSTDTQYF
D gene: .
clone size: once
V gene: TRBV29-1
J gene: TRBJ2-3

CDR3 DNA: TGTGCCAGCAGCGTAGACGTCAAGGGGACTGAAGCTTTCTTT
CDR3 protein: CASSVDVKGTEAFF
D gene: .
clone size: .
V gene: TRBV9
J gene: TRBJ1-1

CDR3 DNA: TGTGCCAGCAGGGTCGGCGGCAGCACAGATACGCAGTATTTT
CDR3 protein: CASRVGGSTDTQYF
D gene: .
clone size: .
V gene: TRBV7-2
J gene: TRBJ2-3

CDR3 DNA: TGCGCCAGCAGCCAAGATCAGGGGGCGAAGCCCCAGCATTTT
CDR3 protein: CASSQDQGAKPQHF
D gene: TRBD1
clone size: few
V gene: TRBV4-3
J gene: TRBJ1-5

CDR3 DNA: TGTGCCAGCCAAGGACAGGGGGCGCTTGGCTACACCTTC
CDR3 protein: CASQGQGALGYTF
D gene: TRBD1
clone size: .
V gene: TRBV5-4
J gene: TRBJ1-2

CDR3 DNA: TGCGCCAGCAGCTTGGAGTTCAGGGGCGACGAGCAGTACTTC
CDR3 protein: CASSLEFRGDEQYF
D gene: .
clone size: .
V gene: TRBV5-1
J gene: TRBJ2-7

CDR3 DNA: TGTGCCAGCAGTTTATCCCCGGGAGGGCCGAATGAGCAGTTCTTC
CDR3 protein: CASSLSPGGPNEQFF
D gene: TRBD2
clone size: .
V gene: TRBV27
J gene: TRBJ2-1

CDR3 DNA: TGTGCCAGCACCCAGGACAGGGGATATGGCTACCCCTTC
CDR3 protein: CASTQDRGYGYPF
D gene: TRBD1
clone size: .
V gene: TRBV6-6
J gene: TRBJ1-2

CDR3 DNA: TGTGCCAGCTCTGTCGGACAGGGCAACTACAATGAGCAGTTCTTC
CDR3 protein: CASSVGQGNYNEQFF
D gene: TRBD1
clone size: .
V gene: TRBV18
J gene: TRBJ2-1

CDR3 DNA: TGTGCCAGCAAAACTAGCGGGATATACAATGAGCAGTTCTTC
CDR3 protein: CASKTSGIYNEQFF
D gene: TRBD2
clone size: .
V gene: TRBV7-2
J gene: TRBJ2-1

CDR3 DNA: TGTGCCAGCAGTGACACCGGGACAGGGACCCCCTACGAGCAGTACTTC
CDR3 protein: CASSDTGTGTPYEQYF
D gene: TRBD1
clone size: .
V gene: TRBV6-1
J gene: TRBJ2-7

CDR3 DNA: TGTGCCAGCAGGTCGACAGGGACGACTGAGGCTTTCTTT
CDR3 protein: CASRSTGTTEAFF
D gene: TRBD1
clone size: once
V gene: TRBV6-1
J gene: TRBJ1-1

CDR3 DNA: TGTGCCAGCAGTTTATCTTCGCGGCAGACCGGTTTAATCTCCCACGAGCAGTACTTC
CDR3 protein: CASSLSSRQTGLISHEQYF
D gene: .
clone size: .
V gene: TRBV28
J gene: TRBJ2-7

CDR3 DNA: TGTGCCAGTAGAAGGGCACCGGGGTCGGGATCGCAGTATTTT
CDR3 protein: CASRRAPGSGSQYF
D gene: .
clone size: once
V gene: TRBV19
J gene: TRBJ2-3